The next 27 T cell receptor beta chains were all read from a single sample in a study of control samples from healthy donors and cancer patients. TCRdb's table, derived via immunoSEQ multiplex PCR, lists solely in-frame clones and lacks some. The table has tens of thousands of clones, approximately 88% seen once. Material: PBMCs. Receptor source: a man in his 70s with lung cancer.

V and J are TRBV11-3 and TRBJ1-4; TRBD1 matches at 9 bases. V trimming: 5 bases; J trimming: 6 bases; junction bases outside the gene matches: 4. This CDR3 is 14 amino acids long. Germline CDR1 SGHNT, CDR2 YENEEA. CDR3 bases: TGTGCCAGCAGCCTCGGGACAGGGCATGAAAAACTGTTTTTT. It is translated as CASSLGTGHEKLFF.

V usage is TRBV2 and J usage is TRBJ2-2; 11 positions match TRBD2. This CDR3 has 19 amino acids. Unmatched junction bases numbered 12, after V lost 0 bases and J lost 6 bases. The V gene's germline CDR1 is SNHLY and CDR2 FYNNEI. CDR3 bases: TGTGCCAGCAGTGAAGCGCCACTAGCGGGGGCGAGTCGAGCCGGGGAGCTGTTTTTT. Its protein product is CASSEAPLAGASRAGELFF.

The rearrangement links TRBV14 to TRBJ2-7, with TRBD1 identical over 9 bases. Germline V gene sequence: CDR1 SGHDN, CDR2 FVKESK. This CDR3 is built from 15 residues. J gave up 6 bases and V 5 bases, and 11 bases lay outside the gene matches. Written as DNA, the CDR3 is TGTGCCAGCAGCGCGCACAGGGGGCTACGGTTCGAGCAGTACTTC. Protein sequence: CASSAHRGLRFEQYF.

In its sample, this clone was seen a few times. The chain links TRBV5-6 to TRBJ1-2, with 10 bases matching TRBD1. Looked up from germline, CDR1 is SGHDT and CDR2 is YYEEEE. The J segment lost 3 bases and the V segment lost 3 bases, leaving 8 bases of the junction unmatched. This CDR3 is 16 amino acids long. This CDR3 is CASSSGTGEKDYGYTF. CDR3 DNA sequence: TGTGCCAGCAGCTCCGGGACAGGGGAGAAAGACTATGGCTACACCTTC.

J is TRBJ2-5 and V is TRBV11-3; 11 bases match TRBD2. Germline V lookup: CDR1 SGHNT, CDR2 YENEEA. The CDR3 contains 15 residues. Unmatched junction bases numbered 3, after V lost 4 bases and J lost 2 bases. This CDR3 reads CASSSLAGGQETQYF. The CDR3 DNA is TGTGCCAGCAGCTCCCTAGCGGGGGGACAAGAGACCCAGTACTTC.

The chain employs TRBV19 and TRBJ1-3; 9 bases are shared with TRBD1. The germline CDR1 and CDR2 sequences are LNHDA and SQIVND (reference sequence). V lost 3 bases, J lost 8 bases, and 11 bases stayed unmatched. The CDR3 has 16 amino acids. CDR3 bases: TGTGCCAGTAGTATCAAAACAGGGGGCGCCGGGGACACCATATATTTT. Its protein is CASSIKTGGAGDTIYF.

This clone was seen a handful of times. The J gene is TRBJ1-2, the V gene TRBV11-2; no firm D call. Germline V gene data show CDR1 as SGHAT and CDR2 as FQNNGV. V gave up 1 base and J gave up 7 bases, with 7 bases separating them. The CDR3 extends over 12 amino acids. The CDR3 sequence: CASSLGASGYTF. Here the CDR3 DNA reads TGTGCCAGCAGCTTAGGGGCGAGTGGCTACACCTTC.

CDR3 nucleotide sequence: TGTGCAAGTCGCTTCTCGACAGGGAGGAACGAGCAGTACTTC. This translates into CASRFSTGRNEQYF. The chain carries TRBV12-2 and TRBJ2-7; TRBD1, as called in the table, went unchecked against the DNA. TRBV12-2 is classified as a pseudogene. The CDR3 has 14 amino acids.

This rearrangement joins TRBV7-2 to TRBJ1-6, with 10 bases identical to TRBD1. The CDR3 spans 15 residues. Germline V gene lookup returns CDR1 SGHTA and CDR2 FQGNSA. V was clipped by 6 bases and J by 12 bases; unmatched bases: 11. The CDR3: CASSRTGTGAQPLHF. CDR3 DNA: TGTGCCAGCAGTCGCACCGGGACAGGGGCCCAACCCCTCCACTTT.

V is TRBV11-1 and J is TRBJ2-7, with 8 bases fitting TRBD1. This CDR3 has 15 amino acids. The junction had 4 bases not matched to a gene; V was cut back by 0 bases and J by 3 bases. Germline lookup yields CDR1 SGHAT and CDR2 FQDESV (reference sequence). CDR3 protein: CASSLAQGQVYEQYF. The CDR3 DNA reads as TGTGCCAGCAGCTTAGCGCAGGGACAGGTCTACGAGCAGTACTTC.

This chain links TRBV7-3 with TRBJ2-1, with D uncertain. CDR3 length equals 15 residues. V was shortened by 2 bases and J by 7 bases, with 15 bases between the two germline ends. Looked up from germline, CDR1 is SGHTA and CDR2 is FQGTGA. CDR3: CASSLVAVVRNEQFF. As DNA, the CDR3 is TGTGCCAGCAGCTTAGTGGCGGTCGTACGGAATGAGCAGTTCTTC.

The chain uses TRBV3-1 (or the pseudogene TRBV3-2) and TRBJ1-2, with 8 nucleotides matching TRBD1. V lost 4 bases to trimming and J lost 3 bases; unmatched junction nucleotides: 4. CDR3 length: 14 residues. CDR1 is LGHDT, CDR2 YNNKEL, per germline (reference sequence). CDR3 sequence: CASSRPGQDYGYTF. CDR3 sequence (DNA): TGTGCCAGCAGCCGTCCGGGACAGGACTATGGCTACACCTTC.

CDR3 nucleotide sequence: TGTGCCTGGAAACGTTCCGGAGCGGGAGGCGAGCAGTACTTC. This encodes CAWKRSGAGGEQYF. J is TRBJ2-7 and V is TRBV30; 9 bases are a match to TRBD2. The trim removed 4 bases at V and 6 bases at J, leaving 10 bases unmatched. Germline V gene lookup returns CDR1 GTSNPN and CDR2 SVGIG (reference sequence). The CDR3 spans 14 residues. The full variable domain, completed using reference TRBV30 and TRBJ2-7, is SQTIHQWPATLVQPVGSPLSLECTVEGTSNPNLYWYRQAAGRGLQLLFYSVGIGQISSEVPQNLSASRPQDRQFILSSKKLLLSDSGFYLCAWKRSGAGGEQYFGPGTRLTVT.

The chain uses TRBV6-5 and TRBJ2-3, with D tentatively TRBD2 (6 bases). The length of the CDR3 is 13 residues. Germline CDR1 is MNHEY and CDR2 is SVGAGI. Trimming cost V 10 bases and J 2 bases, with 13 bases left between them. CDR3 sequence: CATRTTSTDTQYF. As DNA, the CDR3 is TGTGCCACCCGGACTACCTCCACAGATACGCAGTATTTT.

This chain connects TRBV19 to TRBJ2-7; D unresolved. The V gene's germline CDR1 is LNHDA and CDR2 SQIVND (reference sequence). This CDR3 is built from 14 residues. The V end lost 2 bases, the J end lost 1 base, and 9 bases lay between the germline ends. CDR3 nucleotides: TGTGCCAGTAGTATACAAATCCGATCCTACGAGCAGTACTTC. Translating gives CASSIQIRSYEQYF.

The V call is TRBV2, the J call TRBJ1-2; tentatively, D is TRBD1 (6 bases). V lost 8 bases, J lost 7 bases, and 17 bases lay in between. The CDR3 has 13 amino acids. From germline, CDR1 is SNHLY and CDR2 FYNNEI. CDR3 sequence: CASFTGRWSGYTF. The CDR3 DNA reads TGTGCCAGCTTTACAGGGAGATGGTCTGGCTACACCTTC.

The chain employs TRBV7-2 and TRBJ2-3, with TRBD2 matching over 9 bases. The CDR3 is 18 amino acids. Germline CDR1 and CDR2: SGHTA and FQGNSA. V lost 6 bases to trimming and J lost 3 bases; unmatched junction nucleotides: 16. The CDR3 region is CASSNENLAGGTTDTQYF. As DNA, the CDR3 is TGTGCCAGCAGTAACGAGAATCTGGCGGGGGGGACTACAGATACGCAGTATTTT.

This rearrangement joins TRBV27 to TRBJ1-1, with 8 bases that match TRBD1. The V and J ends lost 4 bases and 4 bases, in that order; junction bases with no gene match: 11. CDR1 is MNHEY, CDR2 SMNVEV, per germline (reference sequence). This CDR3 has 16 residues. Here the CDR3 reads CASSSFKQGDGTEAFF. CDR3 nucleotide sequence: TGTGCCAGCAGTTCGTTCAAACAGGGGGATGGCACTGAAGCTTTCTTT.

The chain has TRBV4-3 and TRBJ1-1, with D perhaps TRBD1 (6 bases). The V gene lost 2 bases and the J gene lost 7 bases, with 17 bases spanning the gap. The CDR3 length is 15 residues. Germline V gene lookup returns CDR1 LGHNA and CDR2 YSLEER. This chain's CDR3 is CASSQRKTGDFEAFF. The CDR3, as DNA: TGCGCCAGCAGCCAAAGGAAGACAGGTGACTTTGAAGCTTTCTTT.

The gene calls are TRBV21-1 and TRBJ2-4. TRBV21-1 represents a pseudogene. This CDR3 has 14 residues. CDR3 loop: CASSNGLAKNIQYF. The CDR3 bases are TGTGCCAGCAGCAACGGGCTAGCCAAAAACATTCAGTACTTC.

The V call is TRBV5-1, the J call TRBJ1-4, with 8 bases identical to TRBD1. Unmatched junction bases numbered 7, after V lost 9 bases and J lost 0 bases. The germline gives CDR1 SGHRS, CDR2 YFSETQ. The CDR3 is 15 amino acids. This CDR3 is CATRDRPATNEKLFF. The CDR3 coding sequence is TGCGCCACCCGGGACAGGCCTGCAACTAATGAAAAACTGTTTTTT.

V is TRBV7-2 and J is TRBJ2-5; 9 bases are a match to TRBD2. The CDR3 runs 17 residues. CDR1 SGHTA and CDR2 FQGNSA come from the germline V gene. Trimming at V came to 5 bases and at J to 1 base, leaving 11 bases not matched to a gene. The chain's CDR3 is CASSVHSSGVGQETQYF. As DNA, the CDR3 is TGTGCCAGCAGCGTACACTCTAGCGGGGTGGGCCAAGAGACCCAGTACTTC.

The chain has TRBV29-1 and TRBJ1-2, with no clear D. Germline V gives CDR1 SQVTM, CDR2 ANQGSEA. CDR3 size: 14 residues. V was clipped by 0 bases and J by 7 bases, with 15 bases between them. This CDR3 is CSVEERREIGGYTF. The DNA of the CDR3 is TGCAGCGTTGAAGAACGGAGGGAGATCGGTGGCTACACCTTC.

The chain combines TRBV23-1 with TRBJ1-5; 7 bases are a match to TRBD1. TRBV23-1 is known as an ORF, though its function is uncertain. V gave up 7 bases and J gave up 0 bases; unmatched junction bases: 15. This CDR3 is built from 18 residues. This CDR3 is CASTFNPGQTISNQPQHF. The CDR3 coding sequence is TGCGCCAGCACCTTTAACCCGGGACAGACTATTAGCAATCAGCCCCAGCATTTT.

This CDR3 is CASSLGWEPVNTEAFF. CDR3 DNA sequence: TGTGCCAGCAGCCTTGGTTGGGAGCCCGTGAACACTGAAGCTTTCTTT. The J gene is TRBJ1-1, the V gene TRBV7-9; no definite D call. CDR3 size: 16 residues. V lost 5 bases and J 0 bases, leaving 16 bases between the germline ends. Looked up from germline, CDR1 is SEHNR and CDR2 is FQNEAQ (reference sequence).

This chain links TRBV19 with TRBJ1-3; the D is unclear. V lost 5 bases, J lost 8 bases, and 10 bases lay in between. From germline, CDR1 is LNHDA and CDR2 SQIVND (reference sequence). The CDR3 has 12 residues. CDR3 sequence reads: CASSGLADTIYF. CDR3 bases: TGTGCCAGTAGTGGGCTAGCGGACACCATATATTTT.

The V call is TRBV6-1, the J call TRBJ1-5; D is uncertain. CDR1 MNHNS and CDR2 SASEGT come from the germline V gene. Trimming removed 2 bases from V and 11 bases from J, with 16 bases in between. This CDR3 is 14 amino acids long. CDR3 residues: CASSETGSPLAQHF. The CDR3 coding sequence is TGTGCCAGCAGTGAAACGGGATCCCCCTTGGCCCAGCATTTT.